The 31 T cell receptor beta chains presented below share a single source sample, sequenced in a study of blood T cell repertoires in COVID-19. Here immunoSEQ multiplex PCR was the method, and the copy in TCRdb shows in-frame clones only, minus some. The table lists 110,000 to 150,000 clones, approximately 88% of them singletons. The sample consisted of peripheral blood. The receptors originated from a man aged 65-85 years with acute or convalescent COVID-19.

The chain recombines TRBV19 with TRBJ2-6, with D uncertain. V lost 2 bases and J lost 1, with 9 bases in between. This CDR3 is 16 amino acids long. Per germline, CDR1 LNHDA and CDR2 SQIVND (reference sequence). CDR3 residues: CASSISRQSGANVLTF. CDR3 bases: TGTGCCAGTAGTATATCGCGGCAATCTGGGGCCAACGTCCTGACTTTC.

This sequence joins TRBV18 and TRBJ1-6, with 10 nucleotides matching TRBD1. V shed 3 bases and J 7 bases; nucleotides not matched to a gene: 0. The CDR3 consists of 14 residues. The germline V gene has CDR1 KGHSH and CDR2 LQKENI. CDR3 protein: CASSPGQGNSPLHF. Here the CDR3 DNA reads TGTGCCAGCTCACCGGGACAGGGGAATTCACCCCTCCACTTT.

Comments on this clone: This sample includes further DNA sequences coding for the same CDR3. The chain couples TRBV7-9 to TRBJ1-1; tentatively, D is TRBD1 (6 bases). CDR3 length: 14 amino acids. The germline V gene has CDR1 SEHNR and CDR2 FQNEAQ (reference sequence). V was trimmed by 5 bases and J by 0 bases, leaving 10 bases between them. The CDR3 bases are TGTGCCAGCAGCCAACAGGGTTTGAACACTGAAGCTTTCTTT. This gives the protein CASSQQGLNTEAFF.

This clone was counted between two and nine times. V and J are TRBV19 and TRBJ2-3; D is unresolved. With 2 bases removed from V and 0 bases from J, the gap between germline ends came to 12 bases. The CDR3 has 16 residues. Per germline, CDR1 LNHDA and CDR2 SQIVND (reference sequence). The CDR3 sequence: CASSIPLGYSTDTQYF. The DNA of the CDR3 is TGTGCCAGTAGTATACCCCTGGGCTATAGCACAGATACGCAGTATTTT. Full variable domain (missing parts from reference TRBV19 and TRBJ2-3): DGGITQSPKYLFRKEGQNVTLSCEQNLNHDAMYWYRQDPGQGLRLIYYSQIVNDFQKGDIAEGYSVSREKKESFPLTVTSAQKNPTAFYLCASSIPLGYSTDTQYFGPGTRLTVL.

The CDR3 is CASIRTGGRTEAFF. CDR3 bases: TGTGCCAGTATTCGGACAGGGGGCCGAACTGAAGCTTTCTTT. This rearrangement joins TRBV19 to TRBJ1-1, with 11 positions matching TRBD1. Germline-derived CDR1 and CDR2 are LNHDA and SQIVND (reference sequence). V was pared by 7 bases and J by 5 bases, with 6 bases of the junction left unmatched. The CDR3 totals 14 residues.

The gene calls are TRBV5-1 and TRBJ1-2, with D unresolved. V lost 0 bases and J 4 bases, leaving 13 bases between the germline ends. The CDR3 covers 15 residues. Germline V CDR1 and CDR2: SGHRS, YFSETQ. The CDR3 protein is CASSLDLTRVYGYTF. As DNA, the CDR3 is TGCGCCAGCAGCTTGGACCTAACTAGGGTCTATGGCTACACCTTC.

In this sample, this clone turned up once. The V and J genes are TRBV19 and TRBJ1-1, with a tentative D call TRBD1 (5 bases). There are 15 residues in the CDR3. The V end was cut by 7 bases, the J end by 3 bases, with 18 bases between. Germline V gene data show CDR1 as LNHDA and CDR2 as SQIVND (reference sequence). CDR3 loop: CASKLSFAGDTEAFF. CDR3 in DNA: TGTGCCAGTAAGTTATCTTTTGCGGGGGACACTGAAGCTTTCTTT.

J is TRBJ1-4 and V is TRBV9; possibly TRBD1 for D (5 bases). V was cut by 3 bases and J by 10 bases, with 19 bases left in between. Looked up from germline, CDR1 is SGDLS and CDR2 is YYNGEE. This CDR3 region has 15 residues. The CDR3 nucleotides read TGTGCCAGCAGCGGCCCAGGGACCCGGGGGGGAAAACTGTTTTTT. Translating it yields CASSGPGTRGGKLFF.

A few counts support this clone. The chain joins TRBV5-1 to TRBJ2-2, with D hard to call. With 4 bases removed from V and 2 bases from J, the gap between germline ends came to 15 bases. Per the germline V gene, CDR1 is SGHRS and CDR2 is YFSETQ. The CDR3 totals 16 residues. CDR3 residues: CASSLGNSLNTGELFF. CDR3 DNA sequence: TGCGCCAGCAGCCTGGGCAACAGCTTAAACACCGGGGAGCTGTTTTTT. Full variable domain (outside the CDR3, taken from reference TRBV5-1 and TRBJ2-2): KAGVTQTPRYLIKTRGQQVTLSCSPISGHRSVSWYQQTPGQGLQFLFEYFSETQRNKGNFPGRFSGRQFSNSRSEMNVSTLELGDSALYLCASSLGNSLNTGELFFGEGSRLTVL.

This clone turned up a few times. The gene calls are TRBV5-5 and TRBJ1-2; D uncertain. There are 14 residues in the CDR3. Trimming left V 0 bases short and J 2 bases short, with 8 bases between. In germline, CDR1 is SGHKS, CDR2 YYEKEE (reference sequence). CDR3 sequence reads: CASSLDSLNYGYTF. The DNA of the CDR3 is TGTGCCAGCAGCTTGGACAGTCTGAACTATGGCTACACCTTC. Full variable domain (missing parts from reference TRBV5-5 and TRBJ1-2): DAGVTQSPTHLIKTRGQQVTLRCSPISGHKSVSWYQQVLGQGPQFIFQYYEKEERGRGNFPDRFSARQFPNYSSELNVNALLLGDSALYLCASSLDSLNYGYTFGSGTRLTVV.

The chain is built from TRBV6-4 and TRBJ2-1, with 7 bases lining up with TRBD1. Trimming removed 0 bases from V and 14 bases from J; junction bases left unmatched: 7. This CDR3 has 13 residues. In germline, CDR1 is MRHNA, CDR2 SNTAGT. DNA for the CDR3: TGTGCCAGCAGTGACTCGGACCAGGGGGTGGAGTTCTTC. Its protein is CASSDSDQGVEFF.

This clone has only one observation. The sample carries other DNA sequences with the same CDR3. The V call is TRBV7-2, the J call TRBJ2-7; 10 nucleotides line up with TRBD2. This CDR3 contains 15 residues. Germline V gene lookup returns CDR1 SGHTA and CDR2 FQGNSA. J gave up 6 bases and V 4 bases, and 9 bases lay outside the gene matches. In DNA form, the CDR3 reads TGTGCCAGCAGCTCAGAGCGGGGGGGGGTCTCCGAGCAGTACTTC. Translated, it gives CASSSERGGVSEQYF.

J is TRBJ1-1 and V is TRBV6-2 or TRBV6-3, with TRBD1 matching 7 bases. This CDR3 comprises 15 residues. Germline V gene sequence: CDR1 MNHEY, CDR2 SVGEGT. With V trimmed by 2 bases and J by 3 bases, 6 bases remained unmatched. CDR3 DNA: TGTGCCAGCAGTTACGGGGCAGGGGGGTACACTGAAGCTTTCTTT. Its translation is CASSYGAGGYTEAFF.

V gene TRBV6-5 combines with J gene TRBJ1-4; D perhaps matches TRBD1 (6 bases). V was pared by 6 bases and J by 8 bases, with 16 bases between. This CDR3 is built from 14 residues. CDR1 and CDR2 from the germline V gene are MNHEY and SVGAGI. The CDR3 protein is CASSRPGGREKLFF. The CDR3 bases are TGTGCCAGCAGCCGTCCGGGGGGGCGGGAAAAACTGTTTTTT.

The chain uses TRBV5-1 and TRBJ2-3, with D possibly TRBD1 on 6 matching bases. V was trimmed by 5 bases and J by 3 bases, leaving 16 bases between them. This CDR3 has 15 amino acids. CDR1 and CDR2 (germline): SGHRS, YFSETQ. DNA for the CDR3: TGCGCCAGCAGTCGAAGGGGGAGTTTTACAGATACGCAGTATTTT. This gives the protein CASSRRGSFTDTQYF.

The chain has TRBV7-6 and TRBJ1-1, with a tentative D call TRBD1 (5 bases). CDR3 length equals 13 residues. Trimming took off 6 bases at V and 1 base at J, with 9 bases between the two ends. Germline CDR1 SGHVS, CDR2 FNYEAQ. The CDR3 loop is CASSLQENTEAFF. The CDR3 coding sequence is TGTGCCAGCAGTTTACAGGAGAACACTGAAGCTTTCTTT.

This sequence joins TRBV27 and TRBJ1-2; D not resolved. The germline V gene encodes CDR1 MNHEY and CDR2 SMNVEV (reference sequence). Trimming removed 4 bases at V and 4 bases at J, with 19 bases between. The CDR3 has 16 amino acids. The chain's CDR3 is CASSSVSSGIGYGYTF. CDR3 DNA: TGTGCCAGCAGTTCAGTCTCATCGGGGATAGGCTATGGCTACACCTTC.

The V and J genes are TRBV7-2 and TRBJ1-2, with no clear D. The CDR3 totals 13 residues. From germline, CDR1 is SGHTA and CDR2 FQGNSA. V lost 5 bases and J lost 0, with 7 bases in between. CDR3 protein: CASSVGANYGYTF. In DNA form, the CDR3 reads TGTGCCAGCAGCGTCGGGGCTAACTATGGCTACACCTTC. Complete variable domain (other parts from reference TRBV7-2 and TRBJ1-2): GAGVSQSPSNKVTEKGKDVELRCDPISGHTALYWYRQSLGQGLEFLIYFQGNSAPDKSGLPSDRFSAERTGGSVSTLTIQRTQQEDSAVYLCASSVGANYGYTFGSGTRLTVV.

The chain uses TRBV19 and TRBJ2-1; TRBD2 aligns across 13 bases. Germline V gene data show CDR1 as LNHDA and CDR2 as SQIVND (reference sequence). With 6 bases clipped from V and 8 bases from J, the junction kept 4 bases outside the gene matches. This CDR3 has 14 residues. The CDR3 is CASRRTSGGYEQFF. CDR3 bases: TGTGCCAGTAGGCGGACTAGCGGGGGCTATGAGCAGTTCTTC.

This chain uses TRBV4-1 with TRBJ2-5; D possibly corresponds to TRBD1 (6 bases). In germline, CDR1 is MGHRA, CDR2 YSYEKL. This CDR3 has 16 residues. V was shortened by 4 bases and J by 2 bases, with 17 bases between the two germline ends. In DNA, the CDR3 is TGCGCCAGCAGCCGCTTTGGGGGCCTCTTGCAAGAGACCCAGTACTTC. It translates to CASSRFGGLLQETQYF.

The count of this clone is one. The chain employs TRBV6-5 and TRBJ2-7; a possible D gene is TRBD1 (6 bases). The germline V gene has CDR1 MNHEY and CDR2 SVGAGI. The V end was cut by 6 bases, the J end by 3 bases, with 15 bases between. The CDR3 has 14 residues. Here the CDR3 DNA reads TGTGCCAGCAGGGGTCAGGGGAAGGGCTACGAGCAGTACTTC. As protein: CASRGQGKGYEQYF.

The J gene is TRBJ1-1, the V gene TRBV12-3 or TRBV12-4, with 7 bases identical to TRBD1. V was pared by 6 bases and J by 3 bases, with 1 base of the junction left unmatched. The CDR3 runs 12 residues. CDR3 protein: CASRDRYTEAFF. Written as DNA, the CDR3 is TGTGCCAGCAGGGACAGGTACACTGAAGCTTTCTTT.

This clone has a single count. This CDR3 reads CASSPSRRGSYEQYF. The CDR3 DNA reads TGTGCCAGCAGCCCAAGTAGGAGGGGCTCCTACGAGCAGTACTTC. The rearrangement joins TRBV3-1 (or the pseudogene TRBV3-2) to TRBJ2-7; D possibly corresponds to TRBD2 (6 bases). Germline CDR1 is LGHDT and CDR2 is YNNKEL (reference sequence). The CDR3 loop spans 15 amino acids. The V end was cut by 4 bases, the J end by 0 bases, with 13 bases between.

The J gene is TRBJ2-7, the V gene TRBV6-2 or TRBV6-3; 13 bases are a match to TRBD2. Looked up from germline, CDR1 is MNHEY and CDR2 is SVGEGT. The CDR3 loop spans 17 amino acids. V trimming: 4 bases; J trimming: 7 bases; junction bases outside the gene matches: 13. The CDR3 nucleotides are TGTGCCAGCAGTTCCCCTAAACTAGCGGGAGGGCCTGGGGAGCAGTACTTC. Its protein is CASSSPKLAGGPGEQYF.

CDR3 protein: CASSQGQGTHEQYF. In DNA form, the CDR3 reads TGTGCCAGCAGCCAGGGACAGGGGACCCACGAGCAGTACTTC. The rearrangement links TRBV11-2 to TRBJ2-7; 10 bases map to TRBD1. V gave up 5 bases and J gave up 5 bases; unmatched junction bases: 6. CDR3 length equals 14 residues. From germline, CDR1 is SGHAT and CDR2 FQNNGV.

The V and J genes are TRBV11-1 and TRBJ2-3, with 9 positions matching TRBD2. The CDR3 contains 15 residues. The trim removed 2 bases at V and 2 bases at J, leaving 2 bases unmatched. Germline V CDR1 and CDR2: SGHAT, FQDESV (reference sequence). Here the CDR3 DNA reads TGTGCCAGCAGCTTAAGCGGGGGGATCACAGATACGCAGTATTTT. This codes for CASSLSGGITDTQYF.

The chain couples TRBV7-9 to TRBJ2-4; D is unclear. The germline CDR1 and CDR2 sequences are SEHNR and FQNEAQ (reference sequence). Trimming shortened V by 3 bases and J by 8 bases, and 8 bases separated the two germline ends. The CDR3 extends over 12 amino acids. This CDR3 reads CASSFPEHIQYF. Written as DNA, the CDR3 is TGTGCCAGCAGCTTTCCCGAGCACATTCAGTACTTC. Supplemented by reference TRBV7-9 and TRBJ2-4, the full variable domain reads DTGVSQNPRHKITKRGQNVTFRCDPISEHNRLYWYRQTLGQGPEFLTYFQNEAQLEKSRLLSDRFSAERPKGSFSTLEIQRTEQGDSAMYLCASSFPEHIQYFGAGTRLSVL.

This chain uses TRBV24-1 with TRBJ2-7; 9 nucleotides match TRBD2. CDR1 is KGHDR, CDR2 SFDVKD, per germline. The junction had 10 bases not matched to a gene; V was cut back by 4 bases and J by 7 bases. The CDR3 covers 15 residues. DNA for the CDR3: TGTGCCACCAGTGACCGGCGGGGGGGATTGAGGGAGCAGTACTTC. It yields the protein CATSDRRGGLREQYF.

The chain has TRBV6-5 and TRBJ1-1; a weak D match, TRBD1 (6 bases). The V end lost 5 bases, the J end lost 4 bases, and 14 bases lay between the germline ends. The CDR3 consists of 14 residues. CDR1 and CDR2 from the germline V gene are MNHEY and SVGAGI. The DNA of the CDR3 is TGTGCCAGCAGTCCCCGGGGGGGGCGCACTGAAGCTTTCTTT. This codes for CASSPRGGRTEAFF.

This sequence joins TRBV18 and TRBJ2-1, with D tentatively TRBD2 (6 bases). Germline V gives CDR1 KGHSH, CDR2 LQKENI. Between the trimmed V and J ends, which lost 3 bases and 9 bases, there was a span of 9 bases. The CDR3 totals 12 residues. CDR3: CASSPGGSEQFF. In nucleotides, the CDR3 is TGTGCCAGCTCACCGGGGGGATCTGAGCAGTTCTTC.

CDR3 amino acids: CASRSGEGGYTF. Written as DNA, the CDR3 is TGCGCCAGCAGGTCGGGGGAAGGAGGCTACACCTTC. The genes are TRBV5-1 and TRBJ1-2; D possibly corresponds to TRBD1 (5 bases). CDR3 length equals 12 residues. Trimming shortened V by 5 bases and J by 8 bases, and 13 bases separated the two germline ends. Germline loops: CDR1 SGHRS, CDR2 YFSETQ.